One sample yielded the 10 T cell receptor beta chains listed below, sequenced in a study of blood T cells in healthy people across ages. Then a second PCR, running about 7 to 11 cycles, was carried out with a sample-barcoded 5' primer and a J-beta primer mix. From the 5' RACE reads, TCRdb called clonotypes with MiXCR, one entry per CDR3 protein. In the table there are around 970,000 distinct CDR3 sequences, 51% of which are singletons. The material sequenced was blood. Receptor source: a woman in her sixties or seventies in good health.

The CDR3 protein is CATSRDPTGYEQYF. DNA of the CDR3: TGTGCCACCAGCAGAGATCCGACAGGCTACGAGCAGTACTTC. This chain links TRBV15 with TRBJ2-7; D might be TRBD1 (6 bases). V lost 0 bases to trimming and J lost 3 bases, with 9 bases between them. This CDR3 has 14 residues. From germline, CDR1 is LNHNV and CDR2 YYDKDF (reference sequence).

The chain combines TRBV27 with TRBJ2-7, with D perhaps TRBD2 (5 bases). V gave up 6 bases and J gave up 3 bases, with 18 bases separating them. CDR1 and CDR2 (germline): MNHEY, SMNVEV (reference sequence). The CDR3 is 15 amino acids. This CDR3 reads CASSPRRDGSYEQYF. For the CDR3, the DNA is TGTGCCAGCAGCCCCCGACGGGATGGGAGCTACGAGCAGTACTTC.

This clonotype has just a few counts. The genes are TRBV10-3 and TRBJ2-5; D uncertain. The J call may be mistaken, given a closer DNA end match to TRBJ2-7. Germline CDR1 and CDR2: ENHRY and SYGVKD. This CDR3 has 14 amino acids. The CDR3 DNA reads TGTGCCATCAGTGATAGTCACGCCTGGGACGAGCAGTACTTC. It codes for CAISDSHAWDEQYF.

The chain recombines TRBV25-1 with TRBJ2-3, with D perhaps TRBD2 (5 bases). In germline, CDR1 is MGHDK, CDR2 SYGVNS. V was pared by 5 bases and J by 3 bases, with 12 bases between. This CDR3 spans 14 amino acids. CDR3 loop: CASSLYSETDTQYF. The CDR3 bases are TGTGCCAGCAGTCTTTATAGCGAGACAGATACGCAGTATTTT.

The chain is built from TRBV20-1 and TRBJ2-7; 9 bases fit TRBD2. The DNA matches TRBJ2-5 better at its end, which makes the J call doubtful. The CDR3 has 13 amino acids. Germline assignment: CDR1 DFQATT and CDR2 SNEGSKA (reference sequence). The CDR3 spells CSARSGSQETQYF. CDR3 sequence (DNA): TGCAGTGCACGTAGCGGGAGCCAAGAGACCCAGTACTTC.

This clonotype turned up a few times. CDR3 sequence: CASSPDRPYNEQFF. In DNA, the CDR3 is TGTGCCAGCAGCCCGGACAGGCCCTACAATGAGCAGTTCTTC. The rearrangement joins TRBV11-1 to TRBJ2-1, with 7 bases fitting TRBD1. CDR1 and CDR2 (germline): SGHAT, FQDESV (reference sequence). The CDR3 runs to 14 residues. Trimming took 5 bases from V and 2 from J; bases not matched to a gene: 3.

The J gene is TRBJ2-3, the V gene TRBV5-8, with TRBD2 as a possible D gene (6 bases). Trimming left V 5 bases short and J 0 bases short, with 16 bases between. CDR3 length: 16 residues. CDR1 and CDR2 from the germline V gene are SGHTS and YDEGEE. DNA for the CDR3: TGTGCCAGCAGTTCGCAATTAGCGGCTAGCACAGATACGCAGTATTTT. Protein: CASSSQLAASTDTQYF.

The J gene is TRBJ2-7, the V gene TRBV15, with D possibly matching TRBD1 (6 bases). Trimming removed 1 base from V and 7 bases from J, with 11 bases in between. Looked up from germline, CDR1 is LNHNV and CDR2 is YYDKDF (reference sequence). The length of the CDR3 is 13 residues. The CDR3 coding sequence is TGTGCCACCAGCAGAGTCATAACAGGGGAGCAGTACTTC. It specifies CATSRVITGEQYF.

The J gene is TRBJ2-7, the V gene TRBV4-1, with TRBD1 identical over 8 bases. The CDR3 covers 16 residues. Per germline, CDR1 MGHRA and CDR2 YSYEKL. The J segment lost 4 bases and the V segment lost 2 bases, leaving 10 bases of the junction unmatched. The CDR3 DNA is TGCGCCAGCAGCCAACCTACCGCAGGGGGCGGTTACGAGCAGTACTTC. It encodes CASSQPTAGGGYEQYF.

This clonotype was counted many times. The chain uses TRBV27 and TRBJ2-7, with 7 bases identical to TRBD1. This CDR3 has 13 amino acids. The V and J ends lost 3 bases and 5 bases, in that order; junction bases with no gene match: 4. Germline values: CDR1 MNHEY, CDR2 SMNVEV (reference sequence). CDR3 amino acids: CASSFGQGDEQYF. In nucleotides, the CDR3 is TGTGCCAGCAGTTTTGGGCAGGGGGACGAGCAGTACTTC.